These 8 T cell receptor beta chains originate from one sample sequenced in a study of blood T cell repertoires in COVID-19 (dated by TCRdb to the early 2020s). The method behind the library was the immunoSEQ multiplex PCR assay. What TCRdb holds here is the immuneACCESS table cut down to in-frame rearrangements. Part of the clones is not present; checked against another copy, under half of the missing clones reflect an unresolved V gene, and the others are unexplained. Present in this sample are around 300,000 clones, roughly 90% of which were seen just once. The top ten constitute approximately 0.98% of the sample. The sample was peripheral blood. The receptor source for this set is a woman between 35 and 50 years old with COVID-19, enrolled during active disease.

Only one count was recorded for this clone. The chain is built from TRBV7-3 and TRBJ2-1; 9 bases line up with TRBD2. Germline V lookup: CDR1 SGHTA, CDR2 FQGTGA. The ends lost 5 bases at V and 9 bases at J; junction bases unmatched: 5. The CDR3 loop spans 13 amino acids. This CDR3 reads CASSASGISEQFF. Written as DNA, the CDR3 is TGTGCCAGCAGCGCTAGCGGGATTAGTGAGCAGTTCTTC.

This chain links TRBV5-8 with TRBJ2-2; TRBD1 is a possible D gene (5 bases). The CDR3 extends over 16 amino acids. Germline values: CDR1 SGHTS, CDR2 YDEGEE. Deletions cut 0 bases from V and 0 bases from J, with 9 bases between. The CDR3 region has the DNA TGTGCCAGCAGCTTGGGGTGGGGCACGAACACCGGGGAGCTGTTTTTT. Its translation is CASSLGWGTNTGELFF.

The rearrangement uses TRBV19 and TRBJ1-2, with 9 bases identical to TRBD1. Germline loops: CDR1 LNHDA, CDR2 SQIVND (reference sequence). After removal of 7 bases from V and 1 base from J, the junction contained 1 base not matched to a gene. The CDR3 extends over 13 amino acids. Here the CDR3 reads CASNRGLNYGYTF. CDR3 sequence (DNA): TGTGCCAGTAACAGGGGGCTTAACTATGGCTACACCTTC.

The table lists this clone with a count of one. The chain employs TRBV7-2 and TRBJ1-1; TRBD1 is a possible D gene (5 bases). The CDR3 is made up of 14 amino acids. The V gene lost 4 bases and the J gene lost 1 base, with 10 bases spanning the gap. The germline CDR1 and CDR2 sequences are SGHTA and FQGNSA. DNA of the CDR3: TGTGCCAGCAGCTCGCAGGGTACGAACACTGAAGCTTTCTTT. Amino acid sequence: CASSSQGTNTEAFF. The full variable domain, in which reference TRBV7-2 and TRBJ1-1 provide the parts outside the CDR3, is GAGVSQSPSNKVTEKGKDVELRCDPISGHTALYWYRQSLGQGLEFLIYFQGNSAPDKSGLPSDRFSAERTGGSVSTLTIQRTQQEDSAVYLCASSSQGTNTEAFFGQGTRLTVV.

Written as DNA, the CDR3 is TGTGCCAGCAGTTATCCTGGCGGGGGGGTAGAGACCCAGTACTTC. This gives the protein CASSYPGGGVETQYF. The chain carries TRBV6-5 and TRBJ2-5, with 9 positions matching TRBD2. Germline V gene sequence: CDR1 MNHEY, CDR2 SVGAGI. J gave up 4 bases and V 3 bases, and 6 bases lay outside the gene matches. This CDR3 is built from 15 residues.

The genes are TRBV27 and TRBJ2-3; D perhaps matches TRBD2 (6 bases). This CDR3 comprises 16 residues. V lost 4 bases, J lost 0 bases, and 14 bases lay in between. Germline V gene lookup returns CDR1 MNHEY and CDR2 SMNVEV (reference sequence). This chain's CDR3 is CASSSRGGVSTDTQYF. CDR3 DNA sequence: TGTGCCAGCAGTTCCCGGGGCGGGGTCAGCACAGATACGCAGTATTTT.

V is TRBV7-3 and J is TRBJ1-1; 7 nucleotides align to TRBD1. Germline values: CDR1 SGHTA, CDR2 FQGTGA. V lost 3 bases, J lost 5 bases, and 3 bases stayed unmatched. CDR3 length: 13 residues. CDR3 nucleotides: TGTGCCAGCAGCTTCTCACAGGGGACTGAAGCTTTCTTT. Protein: CASSFSQGTEAFF.

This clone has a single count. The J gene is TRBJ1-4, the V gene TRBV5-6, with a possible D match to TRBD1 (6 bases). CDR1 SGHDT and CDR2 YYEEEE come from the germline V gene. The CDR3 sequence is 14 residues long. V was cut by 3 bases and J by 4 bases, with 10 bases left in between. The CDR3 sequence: CASSSQGNNEKLFF. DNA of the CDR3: TGTGCCAGCAGCTCACAGGGAAATAATGAAAAACTGTTTTTT.